The clone carrying this T cell receptor (beta chain) was seen at least ten times. Its antigen remains unknown. No cell fractionation was done, so the repertoire covers all unsorted peripheral blood T cells. The data are from a study of HIV-infected patients and healthy controls. Notes on the study in general: Healthy control repertoires had roughly threefold more distinct CDR3s than untreated HIV+ repertoires, and higher Shannon diversity.

About 450 ng RNA was reverse transcribed with alpha and beta constant-region primers. Each of the alpha and beta chains got its own library through chain-specific third strand synthesis with indices. The SP2 site served as the priming point for second strand synthesis. TCRdb re-called the 5' RACE reads with MiXCR, one entry per CDR3 protein. The table records about 9,600 distinct CDR3 sequences, less than 9.5% of them present only once. CDR3 size: 15 residues. Per the germline V gene, CDR1 is SGHKS and CDR2 is YYEKEE (reference sequence). The trim removed 1 base at V and 4 bases at J, leaving 1 base unmatched.

This TCR derives from an adult with HIV infection. The sample in question was blood, obtained before antiretroviral therapy. The V call is TRBV5-5, the J call TRBJ2-1, with 11 bases that match TRBD2. The DNA for the CDR3 is TGTGCCAGCAGCTTGACTAGCGGGGGTTACAATGAGCAGTTCTTC. Translation: CASSLTSGGYNEQFF.